This T cell receptor beta chain comes out of a study of blood T cell repertoires in COVID-19. For the study at large: COVID-19 samples, acute and convalescent, were from the United States, Italy and Spain. T cells, B-cell-depleted T cells, or PBMCs supplied cDNA or gDNA.

Original methodology: Reference gene primer amplification yielded estimated nucleated cell counts. Clones were read by immunoSEQ multiplex PCR, and TCRdb kept only the in-frame ones, dropping some. Clonal size and the V and J genes are those of that table, whereas D and trimming came from the DNA. In the table there are roughly 140,000 clones, about 85% of which are singletons. The CDR3 sequence is 13 residues long. The receptor was derived from an older woman with COVID-19, enrolled during active disease. Sample: peripheral blood. The chain uses TRBV21-1 and TRBJ1-1. TRBV21-1 is termed a pseudogene. The CDR3 DNA follows: TGTGCCAGCAGCAAGATCCGGGGGTATGAAGCTTTCTTT. Translating gives CASSKIRGYEAFF.